This T cell receptor beta chain was profiled in a study of control samples from healthy donors and cancer patients. Assay: immunoSEQ multiplex PCR; the TCRdb copy retains only in-frame clones and omits some. The repertoire includes over 150,000 clones, more than 80% of them detected once, and roughly 1.5% sits in the top ten. The specimen was blood. The sequence derives from a man aged 25-45 years in good health.

The CDR3 loop reads CASSLDRGEAFF. As DNA, the CDR3 is TGTGCCAGCAGCCTCGACAGGGGTGAAGCTTTCTTT. The V call is TRBV7-9, the J call TRBJ1-1, with TRBD1 identical over 8 bases. The germline gives CDR1 SEHNR, CDR2 FQNEAQ (reference sequence). The CDR3 extends over 12 amino acids. Trimming removed 5 bases from V and 7 bases from J; junction bases left unmatched: 3.